The 21 T cell receptor beta chains below all came from one sample that was sequenced in a study of T cell repertoires in cytomegalovirus infection. MiXCR, run by TCRdb on the reads, gives a single entry per CDR3 protein. The data contain about 740,000 distinct CDR3 sequences, roughly 35% of them singletons. The sample comprised PBMCs. The receptor source for this set is a human donor in good health (CMV status not recorded). Some clones in this sample may be carry-over from other donors' samples.

In this sample, this clonotype turned up once. The CDR3, as DNA: TGTGCAAGCGCTGGAGGGACAGGGTTCTTCAAAAACATTCAGTACTTC. Protein: CASAGGTGFFKNIQYF. The chain links TRBV27 to TRBJ2-4; TRBD1 aligns across 9 bases. Germline CDR1 and CDR2: MNHEY and SMNVEV (reference sequence). This CDR3 has 16 amino acids.

The genes are TRBV11-2 and TRBJ2-5; possible D gene TRBD1, 5 bases. The CDR3 length is 12 residues. CDR1 and CDR2 (germline): SGHAT, FQNNGV. V lost 6 bases to trimming and J lost 3 bases, with 8 bases between them. CDR3 loop: CASRTEEETQYF. Here the CDR3 DNA reads TGTGCCAGCAGGACAGAAGAAGAGACCCAGTACTTC.

This clonotype appeared a few times. The rearrangement joins TRBV10-3 to TRBJ2-1, with D perhaps TRBD1 or TRBD2 (5 bases each). V gave up 9 bases and J gave up 2 bases, with 14 bases separating them. Germline V CDR1 and CDR2: ENHRY, SYGVKD. The CDR3 consists of 14 residues. The DNA of the CDR3 is TGTGCCATACGTGAAGGGGAGCCCTACAATGAGCAGTTCTTC. Residues: CAIREGEPYNEQFF.

This clonotype was observed a handful of times. The chain couples TRBV5-1 to TRBJ2-5, with a possible D match to TRBD2 (5 bases). Trimming removed 0 bases from V and 1 base from J, with 13 bases in between. This CDR3 contains 16 residues. Germline V lookup: CDR1 SGHRS, CDR2 YFSETQ. The CDR3: CASSLDQLGSQETQYF. Here the CDR3 DNA reads TGCGCCAGCAGCTTGGACCAACTAGGATCCCAAGAGACCCAGTACTTC.

The chain employs TRBV6-2 or TRBV6-3 and TRBJ2-7; D may correspond to TRBD1 or TRBD2 (6 bases each). The CDR3 consists of 16 residues. Germline V gene data show CDR1 as MNHEY and CDR2 as SVGEGT. The V and J ends lost 4 bases and 4 bases respectively, with 20 bases between them. Here the CDR3 DNA reads TGTGCCAGCAGTTCCGGGGGACACCCTAAGATGTACGAGCAGTACTTC. It is translated as CASSSGGHPKMYEQYF.

This clonotype has just a few counts. The chain couples TRBV29-1 to TRBJ1-1; D may be TRBD1 (6 bases). Trimming removed 1 base from V and 7 bases from J, with 19 bases in between. CDR1 and CDR2 from the germline V gene are SQVTM and ANQGSEA. The CDR3 consists of 15 residues. Written as DNA, the CDR3 is TGCAGCGTTGAAGTGGGGGGCGGTTTAAGAGGTGAAGCTTTCTTT. Its protein product is CSVEVGGGLRGEAFF.

The chain has TRBV20-1 and TRBJ1-1; 10 bases match TRBD1. V trimming: 3 bases; J trimming: 6 bases; junction bases outside the gene matches: 4. Germline lookup yields CDR1 DFQATT and CDR2 SNEGSKA (reference sequence). The CDR3 is made up of 13 amino acids. CDR3 sequence: CSARTGGWAEAFF. Here the CDR3 DNA reads TGCAGTGCTAGGACAGGGGGCTGGGCTGAAGCTTTCTTT.

This clonotype was detected ten times or more. This chain uses TRBV7-2 with TRBJ2-2, with D perhaps matching TRBD2 (6 bases). With 2 bases removed from V and 6 bases from J, the gap between germline ends came to 19 bases. This CDR3 has 17 residues. From germline, CDR1 is SGHTA and CDR2 FQGNSA. CDR3 DNA: TGTGCCAGCAGCTTAATCGTTTCGGCGGGGTGGGCCGGGGAGCTGTTTTTT. As protein: CASSLIVSAGWAGELFF.

This clonotype occurred many times. This chain links TRBV5-1 with TRBJ2-6; a possible D gene is TRBD1 (6 bases). V was shortened by 6 bases and J by 0 bases, with 13 bases between the two germline ends. Germline CDR1 is SGHRS and CDR2 is YFSETQ. The CDR3 covers 16 residues. This chain's CDR3 is CASNPGVSSGANVLTF. The CDR3 coding sequence is TGCGCCAGCAACCCAGGGGTGAGCTCTGGGGCCAACGTCCTGACTTTC.

The chain couples TRBV6-8 to TRBJ1-4; D unresolved. The CDR3 loop spans 15 amino acids. Trimming left V 0 bases short and J 2 bases short, with 7 bases between. Germline V gene lookup returns CDR1 MNHGY and CDR2 SAAAGT. The CDR3: CASSYSGGTNEKLFF. CDR3 coding DNA: TGTGCCAGCAGTTACTCGGGAGGTACTAATGAAAAACTGTTTTTT.

The rearrangement joins TRBV5-4 to TRBJ1-5; a possible D gene is TRBD1 (5 bases). Looked up from germline, CDR1 is SGHNT and CDR2 is YYREEE (reference sequence). V was shortened by 1 base and J by 5 bases, with 10 bases between the two germline ends. This CDR3 comprises 14 residues. CDR3 coding DNA: TGTGCCAGCAGCTTGATGGGGGGGGATCAGCCCCAGCATTTT. The encoded protein is CASSLMGGDQPQHF.

This chain joins TRBV2 and TRBJ2-2; 12 bases match TRBD2. CDR3 length: 14 amino acids. The V segment lost 6 bases and the J segment 7 bases; nucleotides outside the gene matches: 3. Germline CDR1 is SNHLY and CDR2 is FYNNEI. In DNA form, the CDR3 reads TGTGCCAGCAGCCCTAGCGGGGGGGTCGGGGAGCTGTTTTTT. Encoded protein: CASSPSGGVGELFF.

The rearrangement uses TRBV6-6 and TRBJ2-3, with a possible D match to TRBD2 (7 bases). The germline V gene has CDR1 MNHNY and CDR2 SVGAGI (reference sequence). V was trimmed by 6 bases and J by 2 bases, leaving 12 bases between them. The CDR3 is 14 amino acids. CDR3 protein: CASREGGITDTQYF. CDR3 nucleotide sequence: TGTGCCAGCAGGGAGGGGGGGATCACAGATACGCAGTATTTT.

This clonotype was recorded a few times. The gene calls are TRBV19 and TRBJ1-2; D call uncertain. This CDR3 has 13 residues. The V end was cut by 2 bases, the J end by 4 bases, with 8 bases between. The germline V gene encodes CDR1 LNHDA and CDR2 SQIVND (reference sequence). CDR3 sequence (DNA): TGTGCCAGTAGTATACGTGGTGGCTATGGCTACACCTTC. This sequence encodes CASSIRGGYGYTF.

The rearrangement uses TRBV7-6 and TRBJ2-3; D is ambiguous. V dropped 1 base and J dropped 1 base, with 12 bases sitting between them. Germline CDR1 reads SGHVS; CDR2 reads FNYEAQ. The length of the CDR3 is 16 residues. CDR3 residues: CASSLVLELGTDTQYF. The CDR3 nucleotides read TGTGCCAGCAGCTTAGTTCTAGAGTTGGGCACAGATACGCAGTATTTT.

On this clonotype: A read error is possible here, since a much larger clone lies one base away. The rearrangement uses TRBV4-1 and TRBJ1-2, with D possibly TRBD1 on 6 matching bases. The CDR3 totals 15 residues. CDR1 is MGHRA and CDR2 is YSYEKL in the germline V gene. The CDR3 loop is CASSRRQSGAVGYNF. The CDR3 nucleotides read TGCGCCAGCAGCCGGAGGCAATCAGGGGCGGTAGGCTACAACTTC.

This chain links TRBV29-1 with TRBJ2-5; D is unclear. The CDR3 runs 15 residues. From germline, CDR1 is SQVTM and CDR2 ANQGSEA. Trimming left V 1 base short and J 5 bases short, with 17 bases between. In DNA, the CDR3 is TGCAGCGTTGAAGTCGACGTGGTTCGCAGGGAGACCCAGTACTTC. Encoded protein: CSVEVDVVRRETQYF. Together with reference TRBV29-1 and TRBJ2-5, the CDR3 gives the full variable domain: SAVISQKPSRDICQRGTSLTIQCQVDSQVTMMFWYRQQPGQSLTLIATANQGSEATYESGFVIDKFPISRPNLTFSTLTVSNMSPEDSSIYLCSVEVDVVRRETQYFGPGTRLLVL.

This clonotype was detected many times. The gene calls are TRBV7-6 and TRBJ1-4; 7 bases map to TRBD1. CDR1 and CDR2 from the germline V gene are SGHVS and FNYEAQ. The CDR3 spans 15 residues. V trimming: 5 bases; J trimming: 5 bases; junction bases outside the gene matches: 8. The CDR3 bases are TGTGCCAGCAGCCCCCTGGGACAGCTGAATGAAAAACTGTTTTTT. Translation gives CASSPLGQLNEKLFF.

This clonotype was counted at least ten times. The chain combines TRBV7-2 with TRBJ2-7; D is perhaps TRBD1 (6 bases). The CDR3 is 15 amino acids. V was shortened by 1 base and J by 3 bases, with 13 bases between the two germline ends. Germline CDR1 is SGHTA and CDR2 is FQGNSA. CDR3 in amino acids: CASSLEGGPLYEQYF. The CDR3 bases are TGTGCCAGCAGCTTAGAAGGGGGTCCCCTCTACGAGCAGTACTTC. Supplemented by reference TRBV7-2 and TRBJ2-7, the full variable domain reads GAGVSQSPSNKVTEKGKDVELRCDPISGHTALYWYRQSLGQGLEFLIYFQGNSAPDKSGLPSDRFSAERTGGSVSTLTIQRTQQEDSAVYLCASSLEGGPLYEQYFGPGTRLTVT.

A few counts support this clonotype. The chain couples TRBV4-1 to TRBJ2-1, with TRBD1 matching over 8 bases. The CDR3 is 16 residues long. The germline V gene encodes CDR1 MGHRA and CDR2 YSYEKL. V lost 2 bases to trimming and J lost 2 bases; unmatched junction nucleotides: 5. As DNA, the CDR3 is TGCGCCAGCAGCCAACTCCACAGGGGGGCCTACAATGAGCAGTTCTTC. It specifies CASSQLHRGAYNEQFF.

This clonotype was observed a handful of times. The chain employs TRBV5-6 and TRBJ2-5, with D possibly matching TRBD1 (6 bases). Per the germline V gene, CDR1 is SGHDT and CDR2 is YYEEEE. V was clipped by 6 bases and J by 5 bases, with 17 bases between them. This CDR3 comprises 14 residues. The CDR3 protein is CASTRGGIGETQYF. In DNA, the CDR3 is TGTGCCAGCACCCGAGGGGGAATCGGGGAGACCCAGTACTTC.